This is a list of T cell receptor beta chains from one sample in a study of CD8+CD57+ T cells in acquired aplastic anemia. TCRdb used MiXCR to reprocess the reads, holding one entry per CDR3 protein. The profile shows a few hundred thousand distinct CDR3 sequences, about two thirds of them singletons. Sequenced input: sorted CD4+, CD8+, or CD8+CD57+ T cells (not recorded which) from PBMCs. These TCRs come from a human donor in good health, serving as a control. CDR3s include the opening cysteine and the closing phenylalanine or tryptophan. A D gene is named only where the DNA matches it firmly. Expanded clones are given a class, and other clones once, few, many or no size at all.

J gene,clone size,V gene,D gene,CDR3 protein,CDR3 DNA
TRBJ2-1,many,TRBV6-5,TRBD2,CASTSGPSYNEQFF,TGTGCCAGCACTAGCGGCCCGTCCTACAATGAGCAGTTCTTC
TRBJ2-3,many,TRBV7-2,.,CASSRADTQYF,TGTGCCAGCAGCCGTGCGGATACGCAGTATTTT
TRBJ2-1,.,TRBV9,TRBD2,CASSALAGGNEQFF,TGTGCCAGCAGCGCGCTTGCGGGGGGGAATGAGCAGTTCTTC
TRBJ2-7,.,TRBV11-1,.,CASSQEWRGGYEQYF,TGCGCCAGCAGCCAAGAATGGAGGGGAGGCTACGAGCAGTACTTC
TRBJ2-5,.,TRBV9,.,CASSCTPIVHPSTQYF,TGTGCCAGCAGCTGTACTCCTATAGTTCACCCCTCCACCCAGTACTTC
TRBJ2-7,.,TRBV12-3/TRBV12-4,TRBD1,CASSQAGTGTEPQYF,TGTGCCAGCAGCCAAGCCGGGACAGGTACGGAGCCCCAGTACTTC
TRBJ1-6,.,TRBV20-1,TRBD1,CSASRGRSSPLHF,TGCAGTGCTAGCAGGGGGCGAAGTTCACCCCTCCACTTT
TRBJ1-1,.,TRBV7-2,.,CASSQGLPQGSYEFF,TGTGCCAGCAGCCAAGGCCTCCCCCAGGGGTCCTACGAGTTCTTT
TRBJ1-6,many,TRBV5-8,.,CASSLRTGRNSPLHF,TGTGCCAGCAGCTTGCGAACAGGGAGGAATTCACCCCTCCACTTT
TRBJ1-2,.,TRBV7-3,.,CASSPPAGPRQGYTF,TGTGCCAGCAGCCCCCCGGCTGGACCAAGGCAGGGCTATACCTTC
TRBJ1-2,.,TRBV7-8,.,CASSLARGQGGNQF,TGTGCCAGCAGCTTAGCGCGCGGGCAGGGCGGCAATCAGTTC
TRBJ1-6,.,TRBV12-3/TRBV12-4,TRBD1,CASSLTGDNSPLHF,TGTGCCAGCAGCCTGACAGGGGATAATTCACCCCTCCACTTT